These 20 T cell receptor beta chains originate from one sample sequenced in a study of cytomegalovirus exposure and HLA in healthy donors. PCR amplification relied on 60 Vbeta primers (plus 13 Jbeta primers). The table came from immunoSEQ multiplex PCR; TCRdb's copy has only in-frame clones and leaves some out. The table has about 88,000 clones, 80% to 90% seen once. The sequenced material came from PBMCs. These receptors were collected from a man younger than 30 in good health and CMV-seronegative.

The genes are TRBV6-5 and TRBJ2-3; the D gene is possibly TRBD2 (5 bases). Trimming took 4 bases from V and 4 from J, leaving 12 bases between them. The CDR3 has 14 residues. Germline-derived CDR1 and CDR2 are MNHEY and SVGAGI. The CDR3: CASSSNGGADTQYF. The CDR3 region has the DNA TGTGCCAGCAGTTCCAATGGAGGCGCAGATACGCAGTATTTT.

This rearrangement joins TRBV14 to TRBJ2-1; 7 nucleotides agree with TRBD1. Trimming took 5 bases from V and 2 from J; bases not matched to a gene: 6. The CDR3 runs 15 residues. Germline V gene data show CDR1 as SGHDN and CDR2 as FVKESK. The CDR3 region is CASSVTGQTYNEQFF. The CDR3 DNA sequence: TGTGCCAGCAGCGTAACGGGACAGACCTACAATGAGCAGTTCTTC. The variable domain in full, with the rest retrieved from reference TRBV14 and TRBJ2-1, is EAGVTQFPSHSVIEKGQTVTLRCDPISGHDNLYWYRRVMGKEIKFLLHFVKESKQDESGMPNNRFLAERTGGTYSTLKVQPAELEDSGVYFCASSVTGQTYNEQFFGPGTRLTVL.

The chain recombines TRBV27 with TRBJ2-2; D might be TRBD1 (5 bases). Trimming left V 2 bases short and J 3 bases short, with 16 bases between. CDR3 size: 17 residues. Germline lookup yields CDR1 MNHEY and CDR2 SMNVEV (reference sequence). CDR3 region: CASSLEQGGGYTGELFF. CDR3 nucleotides: TGTGCCAGCAGTTTAGAGCAGGGTGGTGGGTACACCGGGGAGCTGTTTTTT.

The chain combines TRBV28 with TRBJ1-5, with TRBD1 matching 8 bases. This CDR3 has 17 residues. The germline CDR1 and CDR2 sequences are MDHEN and SYDVKM. Trimming took 5 bases from V and 0 from J; bases not matched to a gene: 9. CDR3 bases: TGTGCCAGCAGTGCAGGACAGGGCTTTTATAGCAATCAGCCCCAGCATTTT. Its protein product is CASSAGQGFYSNQPQHF.

The rearrangement uses TRBV11-2 and TRBJ2-7; 9 positions match TRBD1. Germline lookup yields CDR1 SGHAT and CDR2 FQNNGV. This CDR3 contains 15 residues. The ends lost 5 bases at V and 5 bases at J; junction bases unmatched: 10. The chain's CDR3 is CASSVYRGRENEQYF. CDR3 coding DNA: TGTGCCAGCAGCGTATACAGGGGGCGGGAGAACGAGCAGTACTTC.

The genes are TRBV28 and TRBJ1-2, with D tentatively TRBD1 (5 bases). V shed 7 bases and J shed 2 bases, with 17 bases lying between them. Germline values: CDR1 MDHEN, CDR2 SYDVKM. This CDR3 spans 15 amino acids. The CDR3 DNA sequence: TGTGCCAGCATGGGGGGTGGCGGAGGGAACTATGGCTACACCTTC. Amino acids: CASMGGGGGNYGYTF.

The chain recombines TRBV6-6 with TRBJ1-3; 7 bases fit TRBD1. CDR1 is MNHNY and CDR2 is SVGAGI in the germline V gene (reference sequence). J was trimmed by 4 bases and V by 6 bases; bases with no gene match: 3. The CDR3 length is 13 residues. The CDR3 DNA sequence: TGTGCCAGCAGCGGGACAGCCGGAAACACCATATATTTT. Its translation is CASSGTAGNTIYF.

The chain has TRBV7-2 and TRBJ2-2; 7 nucleotides align to TRBD2. The CDR3 has 15 amino acids. The germline CDR1 and CDR2 sequences are SGHTA and FQGNSA. The J segment lost 3 bases and the V segment lost 0 bases, leaving 1 base of the junction unmatched. The DNA for the CDR3 is TGTGCCAGCAGCTTAGCGGGAGGGTACACCGGGGAGCTGTTTTTT. Translation: CASSLAGGYTGELFF.

The chain couples TRBV28 to TRBJ1-2, with 7 bases identical to TRBD1. The CDR3 runs to 13 residues. The junction had 4 bases not matched to a gene; V was cut back by 6 bases and J by 3 bases. Germline CDR1 and CDR2: MDHEN and SYDVKM. The CDR3 nucleotides read TGTGCCAGCAGCCTTGGGACAGACTATGGCTACACCTTC. Its translation is CASSLGTDYGYTF.

The chain employs TRBV27 and TRBJ2-7; 10 bases map to TRBD2. This CDR3 spans 16 amino acids. V gave up 11 bases and J gave up 1 base; unmatched junction bases: 14. Per the germline V gene, CDR1 is MNHEY and CDR2 is SMNVEV (reference sequence). In DNA form, the CDR3 reads TGTGCCTCTAAGTATAGTTTAGCGGGAGGATCCTACGAGCAGTACTTC. Its translation: CASKYSLAGGSYEQYF.

This chain links TRBV11-2 with TRBJ1-1; TRBD1 might be the D (6 bases). This CDR3 spans 16 amino acids. Deletions cut 5 bases from V and 1 base from J, with 17 bases between. Germline V gene sequence: CDR1 SGHAT, CDR2 FQNNGV. The CDR3 DNA follows: TGTGCCAGCAGCCTAACAGCCGGGACACCGAACACTGAAGCTTTCTTT. The encoded protein is CASSLTAGTPNTEAFF.

This chain's CDR3 is CASSPDRAVNTGELFF. The CDR3 DNA reads TGTGCCAGCTCACCGGACAGGGCAGTGAACACCGGGGAGCTGTTTTTT. The chain links TRBV18 to TRBJ2-2; 8 bases align to TRBD1. V lost 3 bases, J lost 1 base, and 4 bases stayed unmatched. The CDR3 contains 16 residues. Per germline, CDR1 KGHSH and CDR2 LQKENI.

The V call is TRBV14, the J call TRBJ2-6, with 7 positions matching TRBD2. V shed 0 bases and J 3 bases; nucleotides not matched to a gene: 8. Germline V gene sequence: CDR1 SGHDN, CDR2 FVKESK. The CDR3 covers 18 residues. The CDR3 nucleotides are TGTGCCAGCAGCCAAGAAGACGGACTAGGGAGTGGGGCCAACGTCCTGACTTTC. Protein product: CASSQEDGLGSGANVLTF.

This clone has more than one count but fewer than ten. The chain has TRBV6-4 and TRBJ2-5; 9 bases agree with TRBD2. Germline V gene data show CDR1 as MRHNA and CDR2 as SNTAGT. With V trimmed by 0 bases and J by 4 bases, 3 bases remained unmatched. This CDR3 is 15 amino acids long. The CDR3 protein is CASSDSAGGVETQYF. CDR3 coding DNA: TGTGCCAGCAGTGACTCGGCGGGAGGGGTAGAGACCCAGTACTTC.

About this clone: A read error may account for a junction end that differs from germline. This rearrangement joins TRBV7-7 to TRBJ2-5, with 8 bases lining up with TRBD2. Germline CDR1 and CDR2: SSHAT and FNYEAQ (reference sequence). The CDR3 has 14 residues. In nucleotides, the CDR3 is TGTGCTAGCAGCTTAGCGGGGACTGGAGAGACCCAGTACTTC. Amino acids: CASSLAGTGETQYF.

The chain combines TRBV6-4 with TRBJ2-2; no firm D call. V was trimmed by 4 bases and J by 0 bases, leaving 3 bases between them. Germline CDR1 MRHNA, CDR2 SNTAGT. This CDR3 has 13 amino acids. The CDR3 reads CASSVTNTGELFF. CDR3 nucleotides: TGTGCCAGCAGTGTTACGAACACCGGGGAGCTGTTTTTT.

This sequence joins TRBV28 and TRBJ2-7; TRBD1 aligns across 9 bases. In germline, CDR1 is MDHEN, CDR2 SYDVKM. CDR3 length: 16 amino acids. V lost 5 bases, J lost 6 bases, and 14 bases stayed unmatched. CDR3 sequence: CASSPEGTGRHGEQYF. DNA for the CDR3: TGTGCCAGCAGTCCCGAGGGGACAGGGAGGCATGGCGAGCAGTACTTC. Full variable domain (rest looked up from reference TRBV28 and TRBJ2-7): DVKVTQSSRYLVKRTGEKVFLECVQDMDHENMFWYRQDPGLGLRLIYFSYDVKMKEKGDIPEGYSVSREKKERFSLILESASTNQTSMYLCASSPEGTGRHGEQYFGPGTRLTVT.

This clone was detected only once. The chain links TRBV9 to TRBJ2-7; 8 nucleotides line up with TRBD1. The ends lost 2 bases at V and 4 bases at J; junction bases unmatched: 5. Germline CDR1 and CDR2: SGDLS and YYNGEE. This CDR3 has 14 amino acids. The CDR3 region has the DNA TGTGCCAGCAGCGTGGGGGGACAGGAGTACGAGCAGTACTTC. Its translation is CASSVGGQEYEQYF.

The gene calls are TRBV30 and TRBJ1-6; D is unclear. V was shortened by 1 base and J by 10 bases, with 8 bases between the two germline ends. Germline V gene lookup returns CDR1 GTSNPN and CDR2 SVGIG (reference sequence). The CDR3 is 12 residues long. The CDR3 bases are TGTGCCTGGAGTGGAGGATGGTCACCCCTCCACTTT. Protein sequence: CAWSGGWSPLHF. The full variable domain, its missing parts supplied by reference TRBV30 and TRBJ1-6, is SQTIHQWPATLVQPVGSPLSLECTVEGTSNPNLYWYRQAAGRGLQLLFYSVGIGQISSEVPQNLSASRPQDRQFILSSKKLLLSDSGFYLCAWSGGWSPLHFGNGTRLTVT.

This clone has more than one count but fewer than ten. The chain is built from TRBV7-9 and TRBJ2-7, with D perhaps TRBD2 (6 bases). Germline V gives CDR1 SEHNR, CDR2 FQNEAQ (reference sequence). The CDR3 runs to 14 residues. V was pared by 2 bases and J by 2 bases, with 10 bases between. CDR3 nucleotides: TGTGCCAGCAGCTTACGGGAGATCACCTACGAGCAGTACTTC. It is translated as CASSLREITYEQYF.